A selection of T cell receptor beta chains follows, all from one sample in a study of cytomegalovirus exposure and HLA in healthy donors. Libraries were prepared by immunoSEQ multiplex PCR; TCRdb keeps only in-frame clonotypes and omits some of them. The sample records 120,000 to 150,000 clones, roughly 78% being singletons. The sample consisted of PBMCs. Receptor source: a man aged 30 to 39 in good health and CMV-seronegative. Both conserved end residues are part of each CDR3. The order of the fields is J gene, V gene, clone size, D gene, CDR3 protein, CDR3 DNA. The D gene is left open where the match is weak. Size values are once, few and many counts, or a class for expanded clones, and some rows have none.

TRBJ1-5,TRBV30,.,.,CAWSVGVYSNQPQHF,TGTGCCTGGAGTGTGGGCGTTTATAGCAATCAGCCCCAGCATTTT
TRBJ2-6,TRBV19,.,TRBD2,CASSIAGGSGANVLTF,TGTGCCAGTAGTATAGCGGGAGGGTCCGGGGCCAACGTCCTGACTTTC
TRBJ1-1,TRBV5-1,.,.,CASSSTPSTTGQLKEAFF,TGCGCCAGCAGCTCAACACCCTCTACTACTGGACAGCTTAAAGAAGCTTTCTTT
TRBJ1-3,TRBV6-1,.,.,CASSEAAGSGGNTIYF,TGTGCCAGCAGTGAAGCCGCAGGGTCTGGTGGAAACACCATATATTTT
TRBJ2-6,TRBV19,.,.,CASSIGWASGANVLTF,TGTGCCAGTAGTATAGGCTGGGCTTCTGGGGCCAACGTCCTGACTTTC
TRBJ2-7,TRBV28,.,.,CASSPGQLGEQYF,TGTGCCAGCAGCCCAGGACAGTTGGGCGAGCAGTACTTC
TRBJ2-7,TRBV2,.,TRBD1,CASKTGTVSYEQYF,TGTGCCAGCAAGACCGGGACAGTCTCCTACGAGCAGTACTTC
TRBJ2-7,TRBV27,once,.,CASSLLGSFSYEQYF,TGTGCCAGCAGTTTACTAGGGAGCTTTTCCTACGAGCAGTACTTC
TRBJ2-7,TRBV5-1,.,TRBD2,CASSLGLAGAQGHEQYF,TGCGCCAGCAGCTTAGGACTAGCGGGCGCCCAGGGGCACGAGCAGTACTTC
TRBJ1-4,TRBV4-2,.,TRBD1,CASSHPRGQTNEKLFF,TGTGCCAGCAGCCATCCACGGGGACAGACAAATGAAAAACTGTTTTTT
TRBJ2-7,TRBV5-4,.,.,CASSLVGPGRYEQYF,TGTGCCAGCAGCTTGGTAGGTCCAGGCCGCTACGAGCAGTACTTC
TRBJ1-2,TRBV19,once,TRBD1,CASKETGVNYGYTF,TGTGCCAGTAAAGAAACAGGGGTTAACTATGGCTACACCTTC
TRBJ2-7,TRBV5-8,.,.,CASSLGWGRSEQYF,TGTGCCAGCAGCTTGGGTTGGGGGCGAAGCGAGCAGTACTTC
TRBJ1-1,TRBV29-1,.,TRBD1,CSVGPGQANTEAFF,TGCAGCGTGGGCCCGGGACAGGCGAACACTGAAGCTTTCTTT
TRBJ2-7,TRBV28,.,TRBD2,CASRSAGGNLYEQYF,TGTGCCAGCAGGTCCGCCGGGGGGAATCTCTACGAGCAGTACTTC
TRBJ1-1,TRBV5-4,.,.,CASSSGVKGTEAFF,TGTGCCAGCAGCTCAGGGGTTAAGGGCACTGAAGCTTTCTTT
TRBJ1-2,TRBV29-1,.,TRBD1,CSGGDRGAVRAGYTF,TGCAGCGGTGGGGACAGGGGCGCGGTTCGGGCTGGCTACACCTTC
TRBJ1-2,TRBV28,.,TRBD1,CAARTGGLYGYTF,TGTGCCGCAAGGACAGGGGGGCTCTATGGCTACACCTTC
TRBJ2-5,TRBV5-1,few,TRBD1,CASSLGQGASETQYF,TGCGCCAGCAGCTTGGGACAGGGGGCCTCAGAGACCCAGTACTTC
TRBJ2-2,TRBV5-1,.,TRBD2,CASSLNGGVSGELFF,TGCGCCAGCAGCTTGAACGGGGGGGTATCCGGGGAGCTGTTTTTT
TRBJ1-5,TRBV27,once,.,CASSQQGHDQPQHF,TGTGCCAGCAGTCAACAGGGTCACGATCAGCCCCAGCATTTT
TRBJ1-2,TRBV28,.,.,CASSLSFGGGPNYGYTF,TGTGCCAGCAGTTTATCCTTTGGTGGAGGACCTAACTATGGCTACACCTTC
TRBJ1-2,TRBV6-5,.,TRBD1,CASSYSGQGDYGYPF,TGTGCCAGCAGTTACTCAGGACAGGGGGACTATGGCTACCCCTTC
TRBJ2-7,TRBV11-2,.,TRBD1,CASSGQGGYEQYF,TGTGCCAGCAGCGGACAGGGTGGGTACGAGCAGTACTTC
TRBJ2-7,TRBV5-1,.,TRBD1,CASSLTAGQGANEQYF,TGCGCCAGCAGCTTGACCGCGGGACAGGGGGCGAATGAGCAGTACTTC
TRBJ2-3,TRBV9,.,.,CASSGQRDTQYF,TGTGCCAGCAGTGGACAAAGAGATACGCAGTATTTT
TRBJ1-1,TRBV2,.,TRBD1,CASSLDRGSAEAFF,TGTGCCAGCAGCTTGGACAGGGGGAGCGCTGAGGCTTTCTTT
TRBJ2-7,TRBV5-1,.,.,CASSLGAPVYEQYF,TGCGCCAGCAGCTTGGGGGCCCCAGTCTACGAGCAGTACTTC
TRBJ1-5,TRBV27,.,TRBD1,CASSDRGLGNQPQHF,TGTGCCAGCAGTGACAGGGGGCTTGGCAATCAGCCCCAGCATTTT
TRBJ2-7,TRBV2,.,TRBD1,CASSNRGVHEQYF,TGTGCCAGCAGTAACAGGGGGGTCCACGAGCAGTACTTC
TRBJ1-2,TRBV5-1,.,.,CASSLGTPGAYGYTF,TGCGCCAGCAGCCTAGGGACCCCAGGGGCCTATGGCTACACCTTC
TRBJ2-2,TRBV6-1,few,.,CASSEVRGENTGELFF,TGTGCCAGCAGTGAAGTTCGCGGAGAGAACACCGGGGAGCTGTTTTTT
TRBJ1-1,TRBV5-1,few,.,CASSLDLGGTEAFF,TGCGCCAGCAGCTTGGATCTGGGCGGGACTGAAGCTTTCTTT
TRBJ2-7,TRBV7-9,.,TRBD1,CASSFLDRAHEQYF,TGTGCCAGCAGCTTCTTAGACAGGGCCCACGAGCAGTACTTC
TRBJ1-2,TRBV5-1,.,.,CASSPFRADYGYTF,TGCGCCAGCAGCCCATTCAGGGCGGACTATGGCTACACCTTC
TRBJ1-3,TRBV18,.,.,CASSLYIQDSGNTIYF,TGTGCCAGCTCACTATATATCCAGGACTCTGGAAACACCATATATTTT
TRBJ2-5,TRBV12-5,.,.,CASTPGLQETQYF,TGTGCTAGCACACCGGGACTCCAAGAGACCCAGTACTTC
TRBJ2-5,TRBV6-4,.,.,CASRSTNQETQYF,TGTGCCAGCAGATCTACCAACCAAGAGACCCAGTACTTC
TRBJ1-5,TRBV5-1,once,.,CASRVSVSSNQPQHF,TGCGCCAGCAGGGTGAGTGTTTCGAGCAATCAGCCCCAGCATTTT
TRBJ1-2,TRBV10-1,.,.,CASSEVRTYGYTF,TGCGCCAGCAGTGAAGTGAGAACCTATGGCTACACCTTC